This T cell receptor beta chain was profiled in a study of response to subunit inactivated influenza vaccine. The V gene's germline CDR1 is SQVTM and CDR2 ANQGSEA. The CDR3 is made up of 12 amino acids. V was pared by 7 bases and J by 4 bases, with 5 bases of the junction left unmatched. Each CDR3 protein gets one entry after TCRdb re-called the RT-PCR reads with MiXCR. This sample carries approximately 500,000 distinct CDR3 sequences, under 30% of them seen once, and the ten largest clones take under 3.5%. The data were also submitted as part of a second study, on T cells expressing NK-cell markers. This second study says: Generation of TCR beta cDNA was performed by 5'RACE template switching incorporating UMIs.

The TCR originated in a man between 45 and 60 years old who received an inactivated influenza vaccine. The sequenced sample was CD4+ T cells sorted from PBMCs, obtained roughly 12 days after vaccination. The rearrangement links TRBV29-1 to TRBJ1-2; TRBD1 agrees at 8 bases. The CDR3 DNA is TGCAGCGGCCGACAGGGGCTCTATGGCTACACCTTC. Protein: CSGRQGLYGYTF. Based on the CDR3 plus reference TRBV29-1 and TRBJ1-2, the full variable domain is SAVISQKPSRDICQRGTSLTIQCQVDSQVTMMFWYRQQPGQSLTLIATANQGSEATYESGFVIDKFPISRPNLTFSTLTVSNMSPEDSSIYLCSGRQGLYGYTFGSGTRLTVV.